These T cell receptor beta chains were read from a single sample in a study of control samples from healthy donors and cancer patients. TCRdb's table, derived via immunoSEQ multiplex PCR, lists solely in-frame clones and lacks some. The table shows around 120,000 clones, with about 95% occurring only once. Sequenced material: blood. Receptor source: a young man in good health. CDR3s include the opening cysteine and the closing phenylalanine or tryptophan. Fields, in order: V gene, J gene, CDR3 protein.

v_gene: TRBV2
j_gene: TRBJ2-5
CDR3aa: CASINRWGETQYF

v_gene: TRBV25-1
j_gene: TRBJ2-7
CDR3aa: CASSETRSYEQYF

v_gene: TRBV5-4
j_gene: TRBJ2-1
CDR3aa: CASSLKVLAGVNEQFF

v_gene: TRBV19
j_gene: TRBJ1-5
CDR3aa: CASRQGSNQPQHF

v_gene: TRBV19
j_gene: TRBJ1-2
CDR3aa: CASSLAGTHYGYTF

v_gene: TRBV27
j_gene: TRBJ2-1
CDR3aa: CASSLTGYAANEQFF

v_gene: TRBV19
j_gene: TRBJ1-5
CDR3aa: CASSMGSASNQPQHF

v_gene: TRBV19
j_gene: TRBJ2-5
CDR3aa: CASSLQGETQYF

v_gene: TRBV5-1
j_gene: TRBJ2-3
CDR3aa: CASRLQGTTDTQYF

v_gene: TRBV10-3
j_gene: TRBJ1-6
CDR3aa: CAISDTGSPLHF

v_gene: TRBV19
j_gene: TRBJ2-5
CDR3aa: CASSTTGRETQYF

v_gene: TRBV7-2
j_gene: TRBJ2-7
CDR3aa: CASSLVGQTYEQYF

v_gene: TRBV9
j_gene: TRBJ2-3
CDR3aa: CASSGNSGGADTQYF

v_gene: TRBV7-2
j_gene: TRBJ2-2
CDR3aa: CASSSRQGGAGELFF

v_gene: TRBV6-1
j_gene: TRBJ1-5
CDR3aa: CASSEELRSNQPQHF

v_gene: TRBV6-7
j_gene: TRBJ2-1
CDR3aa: CASSYSSLGTYNEQFF

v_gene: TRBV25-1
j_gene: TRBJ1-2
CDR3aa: CASSEVTGNYGYTF

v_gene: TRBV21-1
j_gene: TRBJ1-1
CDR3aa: CASSKAEGADFDTEAFF

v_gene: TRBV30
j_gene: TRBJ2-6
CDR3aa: CAWRVSPSGANVLTF

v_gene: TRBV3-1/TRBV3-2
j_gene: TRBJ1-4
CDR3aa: CASSHTGLFEKLFF

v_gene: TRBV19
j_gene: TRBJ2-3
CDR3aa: CATGKGPQDTQYF

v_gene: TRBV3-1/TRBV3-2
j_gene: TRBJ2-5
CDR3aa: CASSPSGGLQETQYF

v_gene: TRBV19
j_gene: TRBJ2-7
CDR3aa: CASSIPGGASNEQYF